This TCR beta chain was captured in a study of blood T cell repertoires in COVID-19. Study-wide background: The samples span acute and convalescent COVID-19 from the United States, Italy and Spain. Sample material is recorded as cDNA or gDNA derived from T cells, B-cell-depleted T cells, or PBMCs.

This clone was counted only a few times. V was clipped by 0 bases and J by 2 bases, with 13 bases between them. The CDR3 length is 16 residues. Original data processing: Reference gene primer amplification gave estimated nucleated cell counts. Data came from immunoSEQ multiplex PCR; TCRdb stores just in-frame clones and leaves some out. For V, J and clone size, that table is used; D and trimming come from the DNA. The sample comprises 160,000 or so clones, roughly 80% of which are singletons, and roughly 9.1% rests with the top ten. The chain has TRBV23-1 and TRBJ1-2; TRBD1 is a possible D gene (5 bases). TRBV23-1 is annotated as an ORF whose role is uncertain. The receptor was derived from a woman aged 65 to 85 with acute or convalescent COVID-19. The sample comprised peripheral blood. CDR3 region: CASSQSWGGTNYGYTF. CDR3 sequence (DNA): TGCGCCAGCAGTCAATCCTGGGGGGGTACGAACTATGGCTACACCTTC.